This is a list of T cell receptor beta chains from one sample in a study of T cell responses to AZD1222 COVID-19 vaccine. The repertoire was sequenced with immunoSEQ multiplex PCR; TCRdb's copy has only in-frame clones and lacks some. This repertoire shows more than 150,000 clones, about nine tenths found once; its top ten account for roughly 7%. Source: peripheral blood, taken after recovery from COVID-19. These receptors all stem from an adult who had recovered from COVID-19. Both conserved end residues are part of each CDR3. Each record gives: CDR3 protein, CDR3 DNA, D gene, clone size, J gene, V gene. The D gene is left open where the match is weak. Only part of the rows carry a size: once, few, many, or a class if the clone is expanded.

CSARVGRGQYF | TGCAGTGCTAGAGTGGGCAGGGGCCAGTACTTC | NA | NA | TRBJ2-5 | TRBV20-1
CASSVAQGRDTEAFF | TGTGCCAGCAGCGTAGCTCAGGGTAGGGACACTGAAGCTTTCTTT | NA | NA | TRBJ1-1 | TRBV9
CASSHPQGAEEKLFF | TGTGCCAGCAGCCACCCCCAGGGGGCAGAGGAAAAACTGTTTTTT | TRBD1 | NA | TRBJ1-4 | TRBV6-5
CASSLGQLLEAFF | TGTGCCAGCAGTTTGGGACAGCTACTTGAAGCTTTCTTT | TRBD1 | once | TRBJ1-1 | TRBV6-5
CASSLDAAGYTF | TGCGCCAGCAGCTTGGACGCGGCGGGGTACACCTTC | NA | NA | TRBJ1-2 | TRBV5-1
CASSAAVNTEAFF | TGTGCCAGCAGTGCAGCGGTGAACACTGAAGCTTTCTTT | NA | NA | TRBJ1-1 | TRBV6-1
CASSPRRGTDNSPLHF | TGTGCCAGCTCACCACGGCGAGGGACAGATAATTCACCCCTCCACTTT | TRBD1 | NA | TRBJ1-6 | TRBV18
CSVEEGRYSYNEQFF | TGCAGCGTTGAAGAAGGCAGATATTCCTACAATGAGCAGTTCTTC | NA | NA | TRBJ2-1 | TRBV29-1
CASSHMGGDEAFF | TGTGCCAGCAGCCATATGGGGGGGGATGAAGCTTTCTTT | NA | NA | TRBJ1-1 | TRBV3-1/TRBV3-2
CSVVRQGSSYEQYF | TGCAGCGTTGTTAGACAGGGCAGCTCCTACGAGCAGTACTTC | TRBD1 | once | TRBJ2-7 | TRBV29-1
CASSQGVLARLAGANVLTF | TGTGCCAGCAGCCAAGGGGTCCTAGCGAGGCTAGCTGGGGCCAACGTCCTGACTTTC | NA | NA | TRBJ2-6 | TRBV3-1/TRBV3-2
CASSEGWGRNSPLHF | TGTGCCAGCAGTGAAGGGTGGGGCAGGAATTCACCCCTCCACTTT | NA | NA | TRBJ1-6 | TRBV6-1
CASSSDRGSEAFF | TGTGCCAGCAGCTCGGACAGGGGTTCGGAAGCTTTCTTT | TRBD1 | once | TRBJ1-1 | TRBV7-2
CASSEQTVSTAEAFF | TGTGCCAGCAGTGAACAGACTGTGTCAACAGCTGAAGCTTTCTTT | NA | NA | TRBJ1-1 | TRBV2
CASSRLGGKQGGYTF | TGCGCCAGCAGTCGTCTGGGGGGGAAGCAGGGCGGCTACACCTTC | NA | NA | TRBJ1-2 | TRBV4-1